This T cell receptor beta chain was observed in a study of graft-versus-host responses after intestinal transplantation. Across the whole study: Transplant recipients had multivisceral, liver-intestinal, or isolated intestinal grafts.

Study-wide results and caveats: Elevated graft-versus-host to host-versus-graft clonal ratios in allografts were recorded for patients with graft-donor T cell macrochimerism. GvH clones were identified in recipient marrow, with some first appearing in ileum or blood. Early HvG declines after transplant were associated with peak circulating GvH clone levels.

Notes on this clone: No antigen is known for it.

The V and J ends lost 4 bases and 4 bases respectively, with 9 bases between them. The CDR3 runs 13 residues. Germline CDR1 ENHRY, CDR2 SYGVKD. Assay used: immunoSEQ multiplex PCR; TCRdb lists only in-frame clones, some missing. The data contain more than 95,000 clones, more than 85% of them singletons. V is TRBV10-3 and J is TRBJ2-3; D not resolved. The clonotype was recovered from a human donor who received an intestinal transplant. The sample consisted of unstimulated CD8+ T cells sorted from spleen or lymph node cells, taken before intestinal transplant. CDR3 DNA: TGTGCCATCAGTGTCGCAGCGCCAGATACGCAGTATTTT. Its translation: CAISVAAPDTQYF.